This T cell receptor (beta chain) was sequenced for a study of early T cells in non-severe SARS-CoV-2 infection. TCRdb reprocessed the 5' RACE reads with MiXCR, giving one entry per CDR3 protein. The table includes 95,000 to 150,000 distinct CDR3 sequences, about 15% detected once. The table lists this clonotype with many counts. CDR3 length: 12 residues. The germline V and J ends were trimmed by 5 bases and 7 bases, with 12 bases remaining between them. From germline, CDR1 is MGHRA and CDR2 YSYEKL. The rearrangement uses TRBV4-1 and TRBJ2-7; D uncertain. The sequence was collected from an adult who was a healthcare worker with PCR-confirmed SARS-CoV-2 infection or an uninfected control (not recorded which). Material: whole blood. The CDR3 reads CASSASTREQYF. For the CDR3, the DNA is TGCGCCAGCAGCGCCAGTACGCGAGAGCAGTACTTC.